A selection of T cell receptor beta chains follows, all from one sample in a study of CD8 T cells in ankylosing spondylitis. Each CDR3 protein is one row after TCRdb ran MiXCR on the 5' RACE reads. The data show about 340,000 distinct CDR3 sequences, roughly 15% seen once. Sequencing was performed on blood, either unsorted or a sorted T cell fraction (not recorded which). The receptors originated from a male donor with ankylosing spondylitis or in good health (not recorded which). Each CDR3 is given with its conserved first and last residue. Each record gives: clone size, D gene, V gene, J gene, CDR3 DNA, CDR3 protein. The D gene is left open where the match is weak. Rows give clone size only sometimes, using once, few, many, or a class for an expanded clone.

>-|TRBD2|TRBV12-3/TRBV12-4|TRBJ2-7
TGTGCCAGCAGTCCGGGAGTGTCTAGCGGCTACGAGCAGTACTTC
CASSPGVSSGYEQYF
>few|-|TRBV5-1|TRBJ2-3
TGCGCCAGCAGCTTGGGTACCGGGGCCTACACAGATACGCAGTATTTT
CASSLGTGAYTDTQYF
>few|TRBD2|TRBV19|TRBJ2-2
TGTGCCAGTAGTATCGGACTAGCGGGAGGGCCCGGGGAGCTGTTTTTT
CASSIGLAGGPGELFF
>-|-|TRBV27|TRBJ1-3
TGTGCCAGCAGTCACCCGACCTCAAACACCATATATTTT
CASSHPTSNTIYF
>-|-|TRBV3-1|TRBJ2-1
TGTGCCTGCACCCAAGAGGGTATTTTTGCGAATGAGCAGTTCTTC
CACTQEGIFANEQFF
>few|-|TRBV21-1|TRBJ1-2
TGTGCCAGCAGCAAAGGAGAAGACCGATCTATCGGCTACACCTTC
CASSKGEDRSIGYTF
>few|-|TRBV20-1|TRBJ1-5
TGCAGTGCTAGGGGATCCAATCAGCCCCAGCATTTT
CSARGSNQPQHF
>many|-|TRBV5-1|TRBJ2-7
TGCGCCAGCACCCAAGGAGTGGGAAGCTCCTACGAGCAGTACTTC
CASTQGVGSSYEQYF
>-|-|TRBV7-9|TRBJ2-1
TGTGCCAGCAGCTTAGAGGGCGGGGTCTCCTACAATGAGCAGTTCTTC
CASSLEGGVSYNEQFF
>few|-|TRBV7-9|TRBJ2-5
TGTGCCAGCAGCTTGGGACCCCCCCAAGAGACCCAGTACTTC
CASSLGPPQETQYF
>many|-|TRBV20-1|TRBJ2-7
TGCAGTGCTAGGGACCGAGCCTACGAGCAGTACTTC
CSARDRAYEQYF
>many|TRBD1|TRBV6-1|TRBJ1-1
TGTGCCAGCAGTGATATAAGACCGGGACAGGGTGTTTGGACTGAAGCTTTCTTT
CASSDIRPGQGVWTEAFF
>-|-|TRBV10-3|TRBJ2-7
TGTGCCATCAGGGAGACAGGTTCCTACGAGCAGTACTTC
CAIRETGSYEQYF
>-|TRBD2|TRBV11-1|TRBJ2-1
TGTGCCAGCAGCCTCCCCCTTAGACTAGCGGGGGCCTACAATGAGCAGTTCTTC
CASSLPLRLAGAYNEQFF
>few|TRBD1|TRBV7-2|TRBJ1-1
TGTGCCAGCAGCTCGGCAGGGGGCAGGACTGAAGCTTTCTTT
CASSSAGGRTEAFF
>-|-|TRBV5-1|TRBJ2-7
TGCGCCAGCAGCTTGGAGGCGGGGCCGAGAGAGCAGTACTTC
CASSLEAGPREQYF
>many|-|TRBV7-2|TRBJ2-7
TGTGCCAGCAGCTTAGCAGGGGGTAGCTCCTACGAGCAGTACTTC
CASSLAGGSSYEQYF
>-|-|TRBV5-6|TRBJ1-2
TGTGCCAGCAGCTTGGATGACAGCCCATATGGCTACACCTTC
CASSLDDSPYGYTF
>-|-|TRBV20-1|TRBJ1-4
TGCAGTGCAATCCTCCGGGGTGCTAATGAAAAACTGTTTTTT
CSAILRGANEKLFF
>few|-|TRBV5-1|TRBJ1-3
TGCGCCAGCAGCTGGGACAACGGAAACACCATATATTTT
CASSWDNGNTIYF
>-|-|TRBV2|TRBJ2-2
TGTGCCAGCATCATGAACGGCAGGGCGAGGACCGGGGAGCTGTTTTTT
CASIMNGRARTGELFF
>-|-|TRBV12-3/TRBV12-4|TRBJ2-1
TGTGCCAGCAGTTTAGCCGGGGGGCTTGGAGGGGGCGGCTCCTACAATGAGCAGTTCTTC
CASSLAGGLGGGGSYNEQFF
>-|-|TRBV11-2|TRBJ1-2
TGTGCCAGCAGCCCGCAGGCCGACTACACCTTC
CASSPQADYTF
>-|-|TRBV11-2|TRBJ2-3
TGTGCCAGCAGCTTTTTGGGAACAGATACGCAGTATTTT
CASSFLGTDTQYF
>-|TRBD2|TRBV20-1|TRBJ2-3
TGCAGTGCTCAAGGACTAGCGGGCCGCACAGATACGCAGTATTTT
CSAQGLAGRTDTQYF
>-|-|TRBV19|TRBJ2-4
TGTGCCAGTAGTATATTATTAGCCGCCAAAAACATTCAGTACTTC
CASSILLAAKNIQYF
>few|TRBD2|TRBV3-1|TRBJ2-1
TGTGCCAGCAGCCTTAGCGGGTTTTCTTACAATGAGCAGTTCTTC
CASSLSGFSYNEQFF
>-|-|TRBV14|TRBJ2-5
TGTGCCAGCAGCTCCGGGTGGTTTGGTCAAGTCCAAGAGACCCAGTACTTC
CASSSGWFGQVQETQYF
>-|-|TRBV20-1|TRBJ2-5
TGCAGTGCCTCCGCTTTTCAAGAGACCCAGTACTTC
CSASAFQETQYF
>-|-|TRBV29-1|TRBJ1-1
TGCAGTCTCATCCGGGACGGGAAGAACACTGAAGCTTTCTTT
CSLIRDGKNTEAFF
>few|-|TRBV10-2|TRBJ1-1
TGCGCCAGCAGTGAAGGGCCGATGTACGAAGCTTTCTTT
CASSEGPMYEAFF
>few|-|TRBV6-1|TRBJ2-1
TGTGCCAGCAAGGGAAGAGGCTACAATGAGCAGTTCTTC
CASKGRGYNEQFF
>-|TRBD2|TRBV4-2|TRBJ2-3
TGTGCCAGCAGCCAAGATAGGGCTAGCGGTCTCACAGATACGCAGTATTTT
CASSQDRASGLTDTQYF
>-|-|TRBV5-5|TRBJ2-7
TGTGCCAGCAGCGAAGGGGGGGCCGCCTACGAGCAGTACTTC
CASSEGGAAYEQYF
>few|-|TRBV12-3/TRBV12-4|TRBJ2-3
TGTGCCAGCAGTTTCATGGGGGATACGCAGTATTTT
CASSFMGDTQYF
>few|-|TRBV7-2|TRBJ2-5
TGTGCCAGCGTCCGAGGTCCTCAAGAGACCCAGTACTTC
CASVRGPQETQYF
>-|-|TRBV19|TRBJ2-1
TGTGCCAGTAGTAGGGCAGGGGCTGTGGGGAATGAGCAGTTCTTC
CASSRAGAVGNEQFF
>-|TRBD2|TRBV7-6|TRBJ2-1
TGTGCCAGCAGCTTATCTAGCGGGAGGGTAGGAGAGCAGTTCTTC
CASSLSSGRVGEQFF
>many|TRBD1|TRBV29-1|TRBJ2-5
TGCAGCGTCTCGACAGGGGGCCAAGAGACCCAGTACTTC
CSVSTGGQETQYF
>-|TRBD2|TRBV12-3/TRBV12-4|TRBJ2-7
TGTGCCAGCATGCCAAGGGGAGGGAGCTCCTACGAGCAGTACTTC
CASMPRGGSSYEQYF
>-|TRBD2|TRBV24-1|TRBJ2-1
TGTGCCACCAGTGATTTGTCCAGCGGGAGGGTGACTGAGCAGTTCTTC
CATSDLSSGRVTEQFF
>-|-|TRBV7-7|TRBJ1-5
TGTGCCAGCAGCTTAGCGGGTCCCAACGGCAATCAGCCCCAGCATTTT
CASSLAGPNGNQPQHF
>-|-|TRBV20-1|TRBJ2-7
TGCAGTGCCCCGGACCGCAGGAGCTCCTACGAGCAGTACTTC
CSAPDRRSSYEQYF
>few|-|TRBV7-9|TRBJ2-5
TGTGCCAGCAGCTTAAAGGCGGGAAGGGAGACCCAGTACTTC
CASSLKAGRETQYF
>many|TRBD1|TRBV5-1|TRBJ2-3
TGCGCCAGCAGCTGGGGGACAGGGGGCGGTACGCAGTATTTT
CASSWGTGGGTQYF
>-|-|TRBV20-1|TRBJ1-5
TGCAGTGCCTCGCGAGGGGGGGATCAGCCCCAGCATTTT
CSASRGGDQPQHF
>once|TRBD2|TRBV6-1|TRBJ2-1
TGTGCCAGCAGTGGAGAGCGGGGGGGCAAGAATGAGCAGTTCTTC
CASSGERGGKNEQFF
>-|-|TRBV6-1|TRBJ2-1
TGTGCCAGCAATGGCGTTTGGCAGGGCGATGAGCAGTTCTTC
CASNGVWQGDEQFF
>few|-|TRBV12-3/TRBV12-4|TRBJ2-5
TGTGCCAGCAGTTTGGAGGGGACACGGCAAGAGACCCAGTACTTC
CASSLEGTRQETQYF
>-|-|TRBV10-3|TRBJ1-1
TGTGCCATCAGGGTTACGACAGGAAAGAACACTGAAGCTTTCTTT
CAIRVTTGKNTEAFF
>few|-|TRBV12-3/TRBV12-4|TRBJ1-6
TGTGCCAGCACCCTCGGGTGGGAGAATTCACCCCTCCACTTT
CASTLGWENSPLHF
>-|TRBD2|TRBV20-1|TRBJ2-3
TGCAGTGCTAGAGAAGAATGGACTAGCGCAAGCACAGATACGCAGTATTTT
CSAREEWTSASTDTQYF
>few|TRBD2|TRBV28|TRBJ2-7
TGTGCCAGCAGCGGGGGGGCGGTTAGCTCCTACGAGCAGTACTTC
CASSGGAVSSYEQYF